This T cell receptor (beta chain) comes out of a study of T-cell memory formation after mild COVID-19. After 5'RACE with constant-segment primers, TCR alpha and TCR beta cDNA libraries carrying sample barcodes and UMIs were obtained. MiXCR, applied by TCRdb to the 5' RACE reads, yields one record per CDR3 protein. The sample contains a few hundred thousand distinct CDR3 sequences, more than 15% of which appear only once. A few counts support this clonotype. Sample: PBMCs or a T cell subset sorted from them (not recorded which). The sequence was collected from a man aged 18 to 29 who had mild COVID-19 (a few samples of this study predate the infection). Cell type and time point are not known.

The CDR3 reads CATSVNGANQPQHF. CDR3 DNA sequence: TGTGCCACCAGTGTTAACGGGGCCAATCAGCCCCAGCATTTT. The gene calls are TRBV24-1 and TRBJ1-5; D is possibly TRBD1 (5 bases). The CDR3 totals 14 residues. Germline lookup yields CDR1 KGHDR and CDR2 SFDVKD. Trimming took 5 bases from V and 3 from J, leaving 10 bases between them.